These 15 T cell receptor beta chains came from one sample sequenced in a study of T cells after somatic rescue of genetic block. Only in-frame clones appear in the TCRdb table, and some are missing; sequencing was by immunoSEQ multiplex PCR. The data contain tens of thousands of clones, approximately 91% of them singletons. Material for sequencing was peripheral blood mononuclear cells (PBMCs). Every receptor here comes from a man aged 25-40 years.

The chain employs TRBV28 and TRBJ2-6; D gene ambiguous. The V end was cut by 1 base, the J end by 0 bases, with 4 bases between. Germline CDR1 MDHEN, CDR2 SYDVKM. The CDR3 has 15 amino acids. Written as DNA, the CDR3 is TGTGCCAGCAGTTTATTCGGCTCTGGGGCCAACGTCCTGACTTTC. This gives the protein CASSLFGSGANVLTF.

This chain joins TRBV4-3 and TRBJ2-3; 9 nucleotides align to TRBD2. The V segment lost 1 base and the J segment 4 bases; nucleotides outside the gene matches: 6. This CDR3 has 16 amino acids. CDR1 and CDR2 (germline): LGHNA, YSLEER. CDR3 sequence (DNA): TGCGCCAGCAGCCAAGGGGCGGGAGGGCCGGCAGATACGCAGTATTTT. Encoded protein: CASSQGAGGPADTQYF.

The CDR3 loop is CATRALLQETQYF. DNA for the CDR3: TGTGCCACTCGGGCGCTCCTCCAAGAGACCCAGTACTTC. This chain joins TRBV19 and TRBJ2-5; D gene unclear. This CDR3 has 13 residues. The germline CDR1 and CDR2 sequences are LNHDA and SQIVND (reference sequence). The V end was cut by 10 bases, the J end by 1 base, with 13 bases between. Combining the CDR3 with reference TRBV19 and TRBJ2-5 gives the whole variable domain DGGITQSPKYLFRKEGQNVTLSCEQNLNHDAMYWYRQDPGQGLRLIYYSQIVNDFQKGDIAEGYSVSREKKESFPLTVTSAQKNPTAFYLCATRALLQETQYFGPGTRLLVL.

The chain employs TRBV6-1 and TRBJ2-2, with D perhaps assigned TRBD1 or TRBD2 (5 bases each). Germline values: CDR1 MNHNS, CDR2 SASEGT. Trimming pared 2 bases from V and 3 bases from J, leaving 10 bases between. The CDR3 is made up of 15 amino acids. The CDR3 protein is CASSERGADTGELFF. The DNA of the CDR3 is TGTGCCAGCAGTGAAAGAGGGGCTGACACCGGGGAGCTGTTTTTT.

This sequence joins TRBV19 and TRBJ2-1, with TRBD2 matching over 12 bases. Germline CDR1 reads LNHDA; CDR2 reads SQIVND (reference sequence). The V and J ends lost 3 bases and 6 bases, in that order; junction bases with no gene match: 3. This CDR3 is 15 amino acids long. The CDR3 is CASSISSGRANEQFF. Here the CDR3 DNA reads TGTGCCAGTAGTATTTCTAGCGGGAGGGCCAATGAGCAGTTCTTC.

The chain couples TRBV19 to TRBJ2-1; TRBD2 might be the D (6 bases). V lost 3 bases to trimming and J lost 3 bases, with 9 bases between them. Germline CDR1 and CDR2: LNHDA and SQIVND (reference sequence). The CDR3 covers 14 residues. CDR3 sequence: CASSIRGSYNEQFF. CDR3 in DNA: TGTGCCAGTAGTATTCGGGGGAGCTACAATGAGCAGTTCTTC.

The chain uses TRBV11-2 and TRBJ2-2; the match to TRBD1 covers 9 bases. CDR3 length: 15 residues. Germline loops: CDR1 SGHAT, CDR2 FQNNGV. V shed 5 bases and J 3 bases; nucleotides not matched to a gene: 4. This CDR3 is CASSLTGGDTGELFF. Here the CDR3 DNA reads TGTGCCAGCAGCCTAACAGGGGGCGACACCGGGGAGCTGTTTTTT.

The V call is TRBV10-3, the J call TRBJ1-3; D gene ambiguous. Germline CDR1 ENHRY, CDR2 SYGVKD. The CDR3 covers 14 residues. Deletions cut 3 bases from V and 1 base from J, with 7 bases between. The CDR3 spells CAISDRQSGNTIYF. The CDR3 DNA reads TGTGCCATCAGTGACCGGCAGTCTGGAAACACCATATATTTT.

V gene TRBV5-4 combines with J gene TRBJ2-4; D is possibly TRBD1 or TRBD2 (5 bases each). Germline V lookup: CDR1 SGHNT, CDR2 YYREEE (reference sequence). The CDR3 totals 16 residues. The germline V and J ends were trimmed by 0 bases and 6 bases, with 16 bases remaining between them. CDR3 in amino acids: CASSLGGGGGGNIQYF. Here the CDR3 DNA reads TGTGCCAGCAGCTTGGGAGGCGGCGGTGGGGGAAACATTCAGTACTTC.

In its sample, this clone was seen a few times. The V and J genes are TRBV7-9 and TRBJ1-1, with D hard to call. V dropped 4 bases and J dropped 3 bases, with 18 bases sitting between them. Germline CDR1 SEHNR, CDR2 FQNEAQ (reference sequence). CDR3 length: 16 amino acids. CDR3 in DNA: TGTGCCAGCAGCTCCTATCCTGACACCAGAGACACTGAAGCTTTCTTT. Its translation is CASSSYPDTRDTEAFF.

The CDR3 DNA reads as TGTGCCAGCAGTGCCGGGACAGGGGGTCAGCCCCAGCATTTT. It translates to CASSAGTGGQPQHF. The gene calls are TRBV6-4 and TRBJ1-5; 11 nucleotides agree with TRBD1. Germline V lookup: CDR1 MRHNA, CDR2 SNTAGT. There are 14 residues in the CDR3. V was clipped by 4 bases and J by 6 bases; unmatched bases: 2.

The table lists this clone with a count of one. This chain connects TRBV6-5 to TRBJ1-2; 10 bases line up with TRBD1. J was trimmed by 4 bases and V by 5 bases; bases with no gene match: 7. This CDR3 is built from 15 residues. Germline V gene sequence: CDR1 MNHEY, CDR2 SVGAGI. CDR3 sequence (DNA): TGTGCCAGCAGTAACCGGGACAGGGGCGCCTATGGCTACACCTTC. Amino acid sequence: CASSNRDRGAYGYTF.

This sequence joins TRBV5-1 and TRBJ1-1; the D is unclear. Trimming left V 0 bases short and J 1 base short, with 7 bases between. This CDR3 contains 14 residues. Germline CDR1 is SGHRS and CDR2 is YFSETQ. This CDR3 reads CASSLEAENTEAFF. DNA for the CDR3: TGCGCCAGCAGCTTGGAGGCAGAGAACACTGAAGCTTTCTTT.

This rearrangement joins TRBV7-2 to TRBJ2-7; TRBD1 or TRBD2 may be the D gene (6 bases each). This CDR3 is 16 amino acids long. Trimming shortened V by 3 bases and J by 3 bases, and 18 bases separated the two germline ends. Germline V lookup: CDR1 SGHTA, CDR2 FQGNSA. Written as DNA, the CDR3 is TGTGCCAGCAGCTTCTCCGCGGGACAAGTAGACTACGAGCAGTACTTC. Translating it yields CASSFSAGQVDYEQYF.

The chain combines TRBV11-2 with TRBJ2-3; no firm D call. The ends were cut back, 2 bases at V and 1 base at J, with 10 bases in the middle. This CDR3 has 15 amino acids. Per the germline V gene, CDR1 is SGHAT and CDR2 is FQNNGV. As DNA, the CDR3 is TGTGCCAGCAGCTTATTAGGAAGGGGCACAGATACGCAGTATTTT. This gives the protein CASSLLGRGTDTQYF.